The clone carrying this TCR beta chain occurred a few times. Its antigen is undetermined. Sequencing used immunoSEQ multiplex PCR; TCRdb keeps in-frame clones, though not all of them. Seen here are tens of thousands of clones, about 89% observed once, and the top ten hold just under 5%. The V and J ends lost 1 base and 7 bases respectively, with 13 bases between them. Per the germline V gene, CDR1 is SEHNR and CDR2 is FQNEAQ (reference sequence). The CDR3 runs to 14 residues. This specimen belongs to a study of T cell responses to AZD1222 COVID-19 vaccine. Whole-study findings and limits: In all cases, repertoires were sampled only after the peak T cell response. At baseline, just a handful of AZD1222 recipients tested seropositive. Clonal diversity may have been underestimated, and the donors were mostly white British, with more females than males. Epitopes outside B.1.351 and B.1.1.7 mutated regions reportedly drew nearly half of spike TCRs.

Sample: peripheral blood, taken 28 days after the second AZD1222 dose. The chain couples TRBV7-9 to TRBJ1-2; weak D call: TRBD1 (6 bases). This TCR came from an adult who received the AZD1222 COVID-19 vaccine. The CDR3 spells CASSLGGLRSGYTF. The CDR3 DNA reads as TGTGCCAGCAGCTTAGGGGGGCTTCGAAGTGGCTACACCTTC.